This T cell receptor (beta chain) was recorded in a study of T cell repertoires in cytomegalovirus infection. Study context: Both a matching HLA type and CMV infection were indicated by public TCR beta signatures.

This CDR3 region has 17 residues. The V gene end was trimmed by 8 bases and the J gene end by 0 bases; junction bases not matched to a gene: 8. The germline V gene has CDR1 MNHEY and CDR2 SMNVEV (reference sequence). TCRdb processed the reads anew with MiXCR; each CDR3 protein has one entry. There are fewer than 900,000 distinct CDR3 sequences in the sample; roughly 29% occur only once, and about an eighth lies in the top ten. Regarding this clonotype: Its antigen remains unknown.

The sequence was obtained from a human donor in good health (CMV status not recorded). Some clones in this sample may be carry-over from other donors' samples. This specimen consisted of cultured CD8+ T cells from PBMCs, obtained from culture after CMV antigen stimulation. The rearrangement links TRBV27 to TRBJ2-6, with 9 positions matching TRBD1. The CDR3 DNA is TGTGCCAGCTTTGGACAGGGGATTTACTCTGGGGCCAACGTCCTGACTTTC. Translated: CASFGQGIYSGANVLTF.